The 9 T cell receptor beta chains below come from one sample, sequenced in a study of cytomegalovirus exposure and HLA in healthy donors. 60 Vbeta and 13 Jbeta primers were used in PCR. The table came from immunoSEQ multiplex PCR; TCRdb's copy has only in-frame clones and leaves some out. Of a few hundred thousand clones in the sample, about 80% are singletons; the top ten hold roughly a tenth. Sample: PBMCs. These receptors were obtained from a woman between 45 and 60 years old in good health and CMV-seropositive.

The CDR3 spells CASSLALGQYNEQFF. DNA of the CDR3: TGTGCCAGCAGCTTAGCTCTGGGACAGTACAATGAGCAGTTCTTC. The chain combines TRBV7-2 with TRBJ2-1, with 7 bases fitting TRBD1. Unmatched junction bases numbered 3, after V lost 0 bases and J lost 4 bases. The CDR3 spans 15 residues. CDR1 is SGHTA and CDR2 is FQGNSA in the germline V gene.

Here the CDR3 reads CASSPGQGLNSPLHF. The CDR3 DNA follows: TGTGCCAGCTCTCCGGGACAGGGATTAAACTCACCCCTCCACTTT. The chain carries TRBV18 and TRBJ1-6, with TRBD1 identical over 9 bases. Germline V gene data show CDR1 as KGHSH and CDR2 as LQKENI. V shed 6 bases and J 10 bases; nucleotides not matched to a gene: 10. This CDR3 is built from 15 residues.

Comments on this clone: Other nucleotide sequences in the sample specify the same CDR3. V gene TRBV7-2 combines with J gene TRBJ1-1; D is possibly TRBD1 (6 bases). This CDR3 has 12 residues. Germline loops: CDR1 SGHTA, CDR2 FQGNSA. Deletions cut 3 bases from V and 8 bases from J, with 10 bases between. CDR3 region: CASSLAQGEAFF. The CDR3 DNA reads as TGTGCCAGCAGCTTGGCACAGGGAGAAGCTTTCTTT.

The chain links TRBV19 to TRBJ1-1; no definite D call. Germline V gene lookup returns CDR1 LNHDA and CDR2 SQIVND (reference sequence). The CDR3 is made up of 15 amino acids. Trimming cost V 5 bases and J 3 bases, with 16 bases left between them. The CDR3 DNA is TGTGCCAGTAGTCCTCCCCGGGGTTGGGACACTGAAGCTTTCTTT. This translates into CASSPPRGWDTEAFF. The full variable domain, in which reference TRBV19 and TRBJ1-1 provide the parts outside the CDR3, is DGGITQSPKYLFRKEGQNVTLSCEQNLNHDAMYWYRQDPGQGLRLIYYSQIVNDFQKGDIAEGYSVSREKKESFPLTVTSAQKNPTAFYLCASSPPRGWDTEAFFGQGTRLTVV.

The V gene is TRBV7-9, the J gene TRBJ1-4, with TRBD1 matching over 7 bases. CDR1 is SEHNR, CDR2 FQNEAQ, per germline (reference sequence). The CDR3 loop spans 15 amino acids. V dropped 3 bases and J dropped 6; count of bases not matched to a gene: 7. This chain's CDR3 is CASSFTTGWYEKLFF. CDR3 sequence (DNA): TGTGCCAGCAGCTTCACGACAGGGTGGTATGAAAAACTGTTTTTT.

The sample holds one count of this clone. This chain links TRBV27 with TRBJ1-4; D is uncertain. The CDR3 totals 12 residues. Germline CDR1 MNHEY, CDR2 SMNVEV (reference sequence). V lost 5 bases and J lost 10, with 11 bases in between. The CDR3 spells CASSPLGGKLFF. The CDR3 DNA is TGTGCCAGCAGTCCCCTCGGCGGAAAACTGTTTTTT.

The rearrangement uses TRBV29-1 and TRBJ1-2, with 12 bases matching TRBD1. CDR3 length: 15 amino acids. Looked up from germline, CDR1 is SQVTM and CDR2 is ANQGSEA. Trimming cost V 3 bases and J 8 bases; bases outside gene matches: 10. CDR3 amino acids: CSVDAGQGASLGYTF. CDR3 DNA sequence: TGCAGCGTTGATGCGGGACAGGGGGCCTCCTTGGGCTACACCTTC.

This chain's CDR3 is CASSYSPRNNYGYTF. Written as DNA, the CDR3 is TGTGCCAGCAGTTACTCGCCGCGGAATAACTATGGCTACACCTTC. This sequence joins TRBV6-5 and TRBJ1-2; unclear D gene. The V and J ends lost 0 bases and 1 base respectively, with 9 bases between them. This CDR3 is 15 amino acids long. In germline, CDR1 is MNHEY, CDR2 SVGAGI.

The V gene is TRBV13, the J gene TRBJ2-3; the D gene is possibly TRBD1 (5 bases). This CDR3 has 14 residues. The V gene's germline CDR1 is PRHDT and CDR2 FYEKMQ (reference sequence). Between the trimmed V and J ends, which lost 5 bases and 3 bases, there was a span of 12 bases. CDR3 nucleotides: TGTGCCAGCAGCGCAGCGCAGGGTACAGATACGCAGTATTTT. The encoded protein is CASSAAQGTDTQYF.